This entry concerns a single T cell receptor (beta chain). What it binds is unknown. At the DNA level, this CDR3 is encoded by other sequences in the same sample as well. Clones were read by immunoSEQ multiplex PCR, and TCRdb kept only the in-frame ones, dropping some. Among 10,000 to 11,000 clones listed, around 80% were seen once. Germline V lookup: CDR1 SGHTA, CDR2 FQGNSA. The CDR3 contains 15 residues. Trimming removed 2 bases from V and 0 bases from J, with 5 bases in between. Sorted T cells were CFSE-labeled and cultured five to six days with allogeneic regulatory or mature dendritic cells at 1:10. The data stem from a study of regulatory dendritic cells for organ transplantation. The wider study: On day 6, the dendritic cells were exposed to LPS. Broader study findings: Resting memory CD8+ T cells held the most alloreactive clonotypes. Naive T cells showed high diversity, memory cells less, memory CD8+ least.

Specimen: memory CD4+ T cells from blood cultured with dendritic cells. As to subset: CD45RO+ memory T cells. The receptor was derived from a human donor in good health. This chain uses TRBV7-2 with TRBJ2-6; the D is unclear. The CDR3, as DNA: TGTGCCAGCAGCTTAATGAGCTCTGGGGCCAACGTCCTGACTTTC. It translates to CASSLMSSGANVLTF.